This T cell receptor beta chain was obtained from a study of cytomegalovirus exposure and HLA in healthy donors. As for the study in general: Roughly 86 million unique TCRs from HLA-typed donors made up an early data release.

The CDR3 runs 11 residues. V shed 3 bases and J shed 4 bases, with 6 bases lying between them. Germline CDR1 DFQATT, CDR2 SNEGSKA (reference sequence). Comments on this clone: The antigen is undetermined.

Researchers ran the PCR with 60 Vbeta and 13 Jbeta primers. Authors' data handling: It was a later analysis that counted about 80 million unique TCR beta chains, of which roughly 11 million were shared. The table came from immunoSEQ multiplex PCR; TCRdb's copy has only in-frame clones and leaves some out. Clonal size and the V and J genes are those of that table, whereas D and trimming came from the DNA. The sample lists some 150,000 clones, about 80% occurring once. Study results and caveats: Because they were indistinguishable, some V segments, including TRBV6-2 and TRBV6-3, were excluded. Looking again later, the authors saw that most CMV-associated TCR beta chains seemed HLA-restricted.

Sequenced input: PBMCs. The receptor's source is a man between 18 and 29 years old in good health and CMV-seropositive. The V gene is TRBV20-1, the J gene TRBJ1-1; no reliable D call. The CDR3 spells CSASGLTEAFF. CDR3 DNA: TGCAGTGCTAGCGGACTCACTGAAGCTTTCTTT.